The T cell receptor (beta chain) described here comes from a study of shared clonotypes between healthy human individuals. The ends lost 1 base at V and 4 bases at J; junction bases unmatched: 9. The V gene's germline CDR1 is SGHAT and CDR2 FQNNGV. The CDR3 is made up of 16 amino acids. Worth noting for this clone: Its specificity is unknown.

TCRdb's copy holds only in-frame clones and misses some; the assay was immunoSEQ multiplex PCR. Of about 2,500,000 clones in the sample, roughly nine tenths were seen once. Study-wide results and caveats: Generation probability values for non-shared clonotypes were lower than those for clonotypes shared by all four donors. Generally, naive subsets came out with larger estimated richness than memory subsets.

The chain recombines TRBV11-2 with TRBJ1-1, with 7 bases fitting TRBD1. The specimen was naive CD4+ T cells sorted from blood. Subset indicated: CD45RA+ positively selected. The receptor was isolated from a man younger than 35 in good health. The CDR3: CASSLGLQGSTTEAFF. The CDR3 nucleotides are TGTGCCAGCAGCTTAGGCCTACAGGGGTCAACCACTGAAGCTTTCTTT.